This entry describes one T cell receptor beta chain. The antigen is not known. The CDR3 has 17 residues. The germline V gene encodes CDR1 KGHSH and CDR2 LQKENI. V shed 4 bases and J shed 8 bases, with 26 bases lying between them. The entry originates in a study of OX40 agonist ivuxolimab in advanced cancers. Study summary: Patients were infused with ivuxolimab every 2 weeks at 0.01 to 10 mg/kg. Averaging roughly 60 years in age, with a range of about 23 to 80, the cohort was about 85% male.

Assay: immunoSEQ multiplex PCR; the TCRdb copy retains only in-frame clones and omits some. The sample lists tens of thousands of clones; over 80% were seen once. Overall study results and limits: Among the lowest peripheral clonal expansion occurred in 0.1-3.0 mg/kg partial responders.

The TCR was taken from an adult with an advanced solid tumor such as melanoma, head and neck, liver or kidney cancer. V and J are TRBV18 and TRBJ1-1, with D perhaps TRBD1 (6 bases). This specimen consisted of CD4+ or CD8+ T cells sorted from blood, obtained in a trial of the OX40 agonist ivuxolimab. Here the CDR3 reads CASSLKQGSLQHVEAFF. The CDR3 nucleotides are TGTGCCAGCTCACTGAAACAGGGATCCCTCCAACACGTAGAAGCTTTCTTT.